Below are 2 T cell receptor beta chains sequenced from a single sample in a study of Ad26.COV2.S vaccination and SARS-CoV-2 variants. This sample's treatment: some 20 received Ad26.COV2.S at low or high dose, single or two shots; about 5 received placebo; per-sample allocation not given. Collection of the samples took place on day 63 after the first injection of vaccine or placebo. TCRdb's copy holds only in-frame clones and misses some; the assay was immunoSEQ multiplex PCR. This table holds 200,000 to 300,000 clones, approximately 90% found once. Sample: peripheral blood, taken in a trial of Ad26.COV2.S vaccine versus placebo. Receptors were obtained from a person between 18 and 59 years old who received the Ad26.COV2.S COVID-19 vaccine or a placebo.

This chain uses TRBV7-8 with TRBJ2-5; 13 bases match TRBD2. V lost 5 bases to trimming and J lost 2 bases; unmatched junction nucleotides: 8. The CDR3 has 17 residues. Per germline, CDR1 SGHVS and CDR2 FQNEAQ. CDR3 nucleotide sequence: TGTGCCAGCAGCGCGGGGGGGACTAGCGGGGCTCAAGAGACCCAGTACTTC. Translating it yields CASSAGGTSGAQETQYF.

The V and J genes are TRBV4-2 and TRBJ1-2; D not resolved. Deletions cut 0 bases from V and 8 bases from J, with 16 bases between. Germline V gene sequence: CDR1 LGHNA, CDR2 YNFKEQ. The CDR3 consists of 15 residues. The CDR3: CASSQDRGSMDGYTF. For the CDR3, the DNA is TGTGCCAGCAGCCAAGATCGTGGCTCGATGGACGGCTACACCTTC.